One T cell receptor (beta chain) is described in this entry. The data originate from a study of blood T cell repertoires in COVID-19. About the study: There were acute and convalescent COVID-19 samples, and they came from the United States, Italy and Spain.

V was trimmed by 1 base and J by 7 bases, leaving 12 bases between them. This CDR3 is built from 14 residues. Germline V gene data show CDR1 as SGHKS and CDR2 as YYEKEE (reference sequence). The protocol was immunoSEQ multiplex PCR, while the TCRdb copy is restricted to in-frame clones and leaves out a portion. Of 25,000 to 35,000 clones listed, 68% are singletons. Material for sequencing was peripheral blood. The genes are TRBV5-5 and TRBJ1-5; a weak D match, TRBD1 (6 bases). This sequence was found in a human donor in a cohort sampled during active COVID-19. CDR3 residues: CASSLSQGNQPQHF. In nucleotides, the CDR3 is TGTGCCAGCAGCTTGAGTCAGGGGAACCAGCCCCAGCATTTT.